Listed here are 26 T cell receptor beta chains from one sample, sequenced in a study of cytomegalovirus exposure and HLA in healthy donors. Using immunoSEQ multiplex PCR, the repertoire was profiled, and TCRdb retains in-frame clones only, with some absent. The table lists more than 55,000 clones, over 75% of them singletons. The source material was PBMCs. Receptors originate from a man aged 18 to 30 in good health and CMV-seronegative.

CDR3 loop: CASSLRETGGASQHF. CDR3 DNA: TGTGCCAGCAGCTTACGGGAGACAGGGGGGGCGTCCCAGCATTTT. This chain links TRBV7-2 with TRBJ1-5; 9 nucleotides agree with TRBD1. The CDR3 consists of 15 residues. In germline, CDR1 is SGHTA, CDR2 FQGNSA. Trimming at V came to 2 bases and at J to 11 bases, leaving 10 bases not matched to a gene. Drawing the rest from reference TRBV7-2 and TRBJ1-5, the complete variable domain is GAGVSQSPSNKVTEKGKDVELRCDPISGHTALYWYRQSLGQGLEFLIYFQGNSAPDKSGLPSDRFSAERTGGSVSTLTIQRTQQEDSAVYLCASSLRETGGASQHFGDGTRLSIL.

Here the CDR3 DNA reads TGTGCCAGCAGTGGGCCAAAACCGGGACAGCGCGGCTACACCTTC. It encodes CASSGPKPGQRGYTF. This chain uses TRBV6-1 with TRBJ1-2, with TRBD1 matching over 7 bases. V dropped 4 bases and J dropped 8; count of bases not matched to a gene: 13. The CDR3 consists of 15 residues. CDR1 MNHNS and CDR2 SASEGT come from the germline V gene.

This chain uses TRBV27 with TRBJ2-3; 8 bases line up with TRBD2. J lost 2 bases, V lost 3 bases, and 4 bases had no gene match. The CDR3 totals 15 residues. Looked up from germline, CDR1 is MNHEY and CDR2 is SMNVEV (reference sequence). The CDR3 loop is CASSFRGGSTDTQYF. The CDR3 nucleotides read TGTGCCAGCAGTTTTCGGGGGGGCTCCACAGATACGCAGTATTTT.

This CDR3 is CASSWRVSTDTQYF. The CDR3 region has the DNA TGTGCCAGCAGTTGGCGGGTTAGCACAGATACGCAGTATTTT. V gene TRBV6-5 combines with J gene TRBJ2-3, with D possibly being TRBD2 (5 bases). The CDR3 runs to 14 residues. The germline V gene has CDR1 MNHEY and CDR2 SVGAGI. Trimming pared 4 bases from V and 0 bases from J, leaving 8 bases between.

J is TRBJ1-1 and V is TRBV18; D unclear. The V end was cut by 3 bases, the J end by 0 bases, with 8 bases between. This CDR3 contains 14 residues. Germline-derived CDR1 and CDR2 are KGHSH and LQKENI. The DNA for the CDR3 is TGTGCCAGCTCACCCAGAACTATGAACACTGAAGCTTTCTTT. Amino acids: CASSPRTMNTEAFF.

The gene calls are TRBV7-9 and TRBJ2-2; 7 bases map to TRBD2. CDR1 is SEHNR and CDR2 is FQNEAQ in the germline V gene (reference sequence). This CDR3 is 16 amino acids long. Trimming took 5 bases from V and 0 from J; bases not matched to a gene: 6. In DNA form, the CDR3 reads TGTGCCAGCAGCGGGAGGGGCAAATCGAACACCGGGGAGCTGTTTTTT. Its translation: CASSGRGKSNTGELFF.

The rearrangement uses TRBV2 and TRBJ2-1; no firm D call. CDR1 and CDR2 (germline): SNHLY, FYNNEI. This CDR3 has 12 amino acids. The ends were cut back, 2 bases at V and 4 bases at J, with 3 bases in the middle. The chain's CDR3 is CASSEQYNEQFF. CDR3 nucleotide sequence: TGTGCCAGCAGTGAACAGTACAATGAGCAGTTCTTC.

DNA of the CDR3: TGTGCCAGTAACCTTTACAGAGAAAGCAATCAGCCCCAGCATTTT. Its protein is CASNLYRESNQPQHF. This chain connects TRBV19 to TRBJ1-5; D is unclear. The CDR3 length is 15 residues. V lost 7 bases and J 1 base, leaving 14 bases between the germline ends. From germline, CDR1 is LNHDA and CDR2 SQIVND (reference sequence). The full variable domain, with the rest looked up from reference TRBV19 and TRBJ1-5, is DGGITQSPKYLFRKEGQNVTLSCEQNLNHDAMYWYRQDPGQGLRLIYYSQIVNDFQKGDIAEGYSVSREKKESFPLTVTSAQKNPTAFYLCASNLYRESNQPQHFGDGTRLSIL.

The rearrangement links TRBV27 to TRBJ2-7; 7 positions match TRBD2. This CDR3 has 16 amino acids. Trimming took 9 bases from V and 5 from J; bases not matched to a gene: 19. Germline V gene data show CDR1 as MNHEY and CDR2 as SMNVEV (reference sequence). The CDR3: CASLAPGRSLPHEQYF. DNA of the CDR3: TGTGCCAGTTTGGCCCCCGGGAGGAGCCTCCCCCACGAGCAGTACTTC.

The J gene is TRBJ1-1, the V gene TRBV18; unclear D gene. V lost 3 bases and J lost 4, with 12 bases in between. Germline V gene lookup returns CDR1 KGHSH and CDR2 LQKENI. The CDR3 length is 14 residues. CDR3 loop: CASSPPVQVTEAFF. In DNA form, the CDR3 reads TGTGCCAGCTCACCTCCTGTTCAGGTCACTGAAGCTTTCTTT.

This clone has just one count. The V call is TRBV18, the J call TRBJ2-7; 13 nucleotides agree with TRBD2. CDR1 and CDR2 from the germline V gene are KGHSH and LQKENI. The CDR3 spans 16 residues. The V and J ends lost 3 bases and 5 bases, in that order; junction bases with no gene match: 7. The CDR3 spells CASSPRTSGSFNEQYF. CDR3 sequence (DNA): TGTGCCAGCTCACCTCGGACTAGCGGGAGTTTTAACGAGCAGTACTTC.

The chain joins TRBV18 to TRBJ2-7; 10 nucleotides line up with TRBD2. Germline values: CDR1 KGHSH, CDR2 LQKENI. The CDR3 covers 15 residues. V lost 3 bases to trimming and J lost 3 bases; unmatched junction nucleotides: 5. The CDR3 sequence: CASSPSSGRFYEQYF. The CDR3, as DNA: TGTGCCAGCTCACCCTCTAGCGGGAGATTCTACGAGCAGTACTTC.

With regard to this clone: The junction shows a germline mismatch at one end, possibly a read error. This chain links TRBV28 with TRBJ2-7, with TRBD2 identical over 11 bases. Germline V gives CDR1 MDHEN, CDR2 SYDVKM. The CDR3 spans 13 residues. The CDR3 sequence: CASSLFGLAGVDF. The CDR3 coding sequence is TGTGCCAGCAGTTTATTCGGACTAGCGGGCGTGGACTTC.

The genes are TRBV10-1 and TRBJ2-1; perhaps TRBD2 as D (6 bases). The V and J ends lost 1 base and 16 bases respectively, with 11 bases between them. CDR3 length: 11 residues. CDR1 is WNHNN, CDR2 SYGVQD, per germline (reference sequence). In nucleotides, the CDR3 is TGCGCCAGCAGTGAGTTCGGGAGTATATTCTTC. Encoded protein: CASSEFGSIFF.

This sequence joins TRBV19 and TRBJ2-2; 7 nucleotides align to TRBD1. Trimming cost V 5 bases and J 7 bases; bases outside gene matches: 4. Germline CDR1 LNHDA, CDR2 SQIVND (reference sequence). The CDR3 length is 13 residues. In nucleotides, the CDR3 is TGTGCCAGTAGTCGACAGGGAATCGGGGAGCTGTTTTTT. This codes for CASSRQGIGELFF.

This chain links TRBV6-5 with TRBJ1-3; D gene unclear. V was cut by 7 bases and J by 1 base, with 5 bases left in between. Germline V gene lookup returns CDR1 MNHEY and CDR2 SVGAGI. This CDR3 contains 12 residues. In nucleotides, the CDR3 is TGTGCCAGCACCGAGTCTGGAAACACCATATATTTT. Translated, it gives CASTESGNTIYF.

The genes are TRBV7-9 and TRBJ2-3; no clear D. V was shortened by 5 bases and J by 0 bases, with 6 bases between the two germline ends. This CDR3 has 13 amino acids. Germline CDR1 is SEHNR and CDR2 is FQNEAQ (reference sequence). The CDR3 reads CASSPVSTDTQYF. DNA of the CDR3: TGTGCCAGCAGCCCTGTTAGCACAGATACGCAGTATTTT.

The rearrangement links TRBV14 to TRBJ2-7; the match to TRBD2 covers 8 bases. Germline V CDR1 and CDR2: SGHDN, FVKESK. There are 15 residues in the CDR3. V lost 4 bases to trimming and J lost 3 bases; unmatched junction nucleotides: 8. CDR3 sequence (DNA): TGTGCCAGCAGCCCCGAAAGCGGGAGATACTACGAGCAGTACTTC. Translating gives CASSPESGRYYEQYF.

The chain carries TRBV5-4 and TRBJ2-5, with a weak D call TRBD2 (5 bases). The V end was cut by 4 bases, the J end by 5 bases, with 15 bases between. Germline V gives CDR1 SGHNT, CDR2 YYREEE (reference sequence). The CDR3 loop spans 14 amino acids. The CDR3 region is CASSPTPSGETQYF. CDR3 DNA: TGTGCCAGCAGCCCGACACCATCGGGGGAGACCCAGTACTTC.

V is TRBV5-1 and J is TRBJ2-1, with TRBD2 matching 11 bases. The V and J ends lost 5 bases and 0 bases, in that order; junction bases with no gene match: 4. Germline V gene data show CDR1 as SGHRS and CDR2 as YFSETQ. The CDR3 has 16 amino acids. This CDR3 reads CASRPSGRSSYNEQFF. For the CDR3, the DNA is TGCGCCAGCAGGCCTAGCGGGAGGAGCTCCTACAATGAGCAGTTCTTC.

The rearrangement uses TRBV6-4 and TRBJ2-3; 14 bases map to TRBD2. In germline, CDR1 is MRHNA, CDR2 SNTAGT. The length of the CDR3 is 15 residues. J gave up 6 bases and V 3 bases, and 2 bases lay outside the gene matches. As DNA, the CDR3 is TGTGCCAGCAGTGAAGGGACTAGCGGGAGCGATACGCAGTATTTT. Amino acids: CASSEGTSGSDTQYF.

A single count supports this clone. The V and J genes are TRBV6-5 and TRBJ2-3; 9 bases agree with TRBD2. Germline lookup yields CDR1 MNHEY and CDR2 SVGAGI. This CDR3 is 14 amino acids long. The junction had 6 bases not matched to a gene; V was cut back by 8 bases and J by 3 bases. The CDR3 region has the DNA TGTGCCAGCTTTAGCGGGAGAGATACAGATACGCAGTATTTT. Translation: CASFSGRDTDTQYF.

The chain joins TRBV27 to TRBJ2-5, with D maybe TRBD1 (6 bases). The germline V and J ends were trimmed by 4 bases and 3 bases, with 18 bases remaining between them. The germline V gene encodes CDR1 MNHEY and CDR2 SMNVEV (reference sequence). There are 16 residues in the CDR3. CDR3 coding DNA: TGTGCCAGCAGTTCTTTACAGGGTTACGCGGAAGAGACCCAGTACTTC. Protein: CASSSLQGYAEETQYF.

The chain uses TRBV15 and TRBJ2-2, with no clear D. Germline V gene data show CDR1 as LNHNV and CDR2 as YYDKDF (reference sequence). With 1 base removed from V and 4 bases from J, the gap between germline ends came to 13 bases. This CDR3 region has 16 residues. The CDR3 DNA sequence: TGTGCCACCAGCAGAGGGCCCGCCCCCAGCACCGGGGAGCTGTTTTTT. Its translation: CATSRGPAPSTGELFF. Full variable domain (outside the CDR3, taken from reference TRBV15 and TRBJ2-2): DAMVIQNPRYQVTQFGKPVTLSCSQTLNHNVMYWYQQKSSQAPKLLFHYYDKDFNNEADTPDNFQSRRPNTSFCFLDIRSPGLGDTAMYLCATSRGPAPSTGELFFGEGSRLTVL.

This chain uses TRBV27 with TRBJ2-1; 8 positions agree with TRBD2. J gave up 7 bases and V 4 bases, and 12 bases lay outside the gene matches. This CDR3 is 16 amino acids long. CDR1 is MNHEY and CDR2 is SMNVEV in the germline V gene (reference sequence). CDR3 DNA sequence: TGTGCCAGCAGTTACTCACCGGGACGGGGGGGGAATGAGCAGTTCTTC. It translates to CASSYSPGRGGNEQFF.

CDR3 residues: CASSYSSYEQYF. DNA of the CDR3: TGTGCCAGCAGTTATAGCTCCTACGAGCAGTACTTC. The rearrangement links TRBV2 to TRBJ2-7; D gene unclear. Trimming removed 5 bases from V and 0 bases from J, with 5 bases in between. The CDR3 covers 12 residues. Germline lookup yields CDR1 SNHLY and CDR2 FYNNEI.